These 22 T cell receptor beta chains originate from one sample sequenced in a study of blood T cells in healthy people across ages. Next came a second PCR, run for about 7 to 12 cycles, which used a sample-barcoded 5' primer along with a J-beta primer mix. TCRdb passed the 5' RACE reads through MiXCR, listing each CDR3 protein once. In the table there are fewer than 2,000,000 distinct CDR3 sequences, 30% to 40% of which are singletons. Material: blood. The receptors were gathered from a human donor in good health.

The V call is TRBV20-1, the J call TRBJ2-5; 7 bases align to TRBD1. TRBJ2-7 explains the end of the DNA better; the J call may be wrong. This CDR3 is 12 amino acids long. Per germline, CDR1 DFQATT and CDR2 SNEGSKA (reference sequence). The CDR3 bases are TGCAGTGCTAGAGGACAGGGACCCGAGCAGTACTTC. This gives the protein CSARGQGPEQYF.

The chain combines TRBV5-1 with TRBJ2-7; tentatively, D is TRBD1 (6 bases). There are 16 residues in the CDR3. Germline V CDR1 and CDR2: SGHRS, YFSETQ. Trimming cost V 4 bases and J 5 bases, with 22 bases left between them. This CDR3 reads CASSPILRTVSDEQYF. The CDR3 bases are TGCGCCAGCAGCCCTATCCTAAGGACAGTTAGCGACGAGCAGTACTTC. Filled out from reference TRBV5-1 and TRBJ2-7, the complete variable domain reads KAGVTQTPRYLIKTRGQQVTLSCSPISGHRSVSWYQQTPGQGLQFLFEYFSETQRNKGNFPGRFSGRQFSNSRSEMNVSTLELGDSALYLCASSPILRTVSDEQYFGPGTRLTVT.

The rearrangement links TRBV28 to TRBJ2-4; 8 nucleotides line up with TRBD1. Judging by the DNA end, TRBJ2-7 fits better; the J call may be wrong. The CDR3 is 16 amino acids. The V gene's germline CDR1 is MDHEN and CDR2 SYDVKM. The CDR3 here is CASSAPSGGIKYEQYF. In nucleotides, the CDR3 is TGTGCCAGCAGTGCTCCATCAGGGGGCATTAAGTACGAGCAGTACTTC.

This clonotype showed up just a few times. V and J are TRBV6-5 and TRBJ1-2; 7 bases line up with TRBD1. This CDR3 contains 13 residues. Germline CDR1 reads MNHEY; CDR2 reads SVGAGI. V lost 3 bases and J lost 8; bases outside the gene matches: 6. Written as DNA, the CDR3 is TGTGCCAGCAGTTATGACGCGACAGGGGGCTACACCTTC. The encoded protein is CASSYDATGGYTF.

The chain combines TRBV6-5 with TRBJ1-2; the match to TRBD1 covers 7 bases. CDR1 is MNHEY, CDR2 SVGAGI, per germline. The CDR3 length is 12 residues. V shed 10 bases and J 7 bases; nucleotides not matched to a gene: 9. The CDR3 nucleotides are TGTGCCACTCTGGACAGGCTATTTGGCTACACCTTC. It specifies CATLDRLFGYTF.

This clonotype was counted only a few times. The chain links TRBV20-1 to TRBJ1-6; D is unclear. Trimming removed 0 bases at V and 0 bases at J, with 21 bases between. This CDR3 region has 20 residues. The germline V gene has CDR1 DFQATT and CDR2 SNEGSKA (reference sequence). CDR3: CSARDSPSQWSSSYNSPLHF. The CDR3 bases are TGCAGTGCTAGAGATTCCCCAAGCCAATGGTCTAGCTCCTATAATTCACCCCTCCACTTT.

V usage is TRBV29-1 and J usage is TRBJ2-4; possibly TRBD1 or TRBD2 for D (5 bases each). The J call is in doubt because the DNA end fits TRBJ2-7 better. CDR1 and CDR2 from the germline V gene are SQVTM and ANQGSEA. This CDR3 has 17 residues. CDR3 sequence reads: CSVEGSERTRGPNEQYF. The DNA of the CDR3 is TGCAGCGTTGAAGGGTCGGAACGAACGAGGGGACCCAACGAGCAGTACTTC.

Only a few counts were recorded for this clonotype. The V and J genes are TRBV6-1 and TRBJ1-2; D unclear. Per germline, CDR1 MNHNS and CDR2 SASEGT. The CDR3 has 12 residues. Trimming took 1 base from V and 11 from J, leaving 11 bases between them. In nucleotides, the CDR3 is TGTGCCAGCAGTGAAGGGGCCTTACGGTACACCTTC. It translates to CASSEGALRYTF.

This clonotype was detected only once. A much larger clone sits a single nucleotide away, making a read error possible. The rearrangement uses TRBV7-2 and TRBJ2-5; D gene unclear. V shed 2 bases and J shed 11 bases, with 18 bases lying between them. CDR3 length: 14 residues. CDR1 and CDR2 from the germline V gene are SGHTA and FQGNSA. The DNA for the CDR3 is TGTGCCAGCAGCTTAACCGACAACTCCTACGGGCAGTACTTC. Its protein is CASSLTDNSYGQYF.

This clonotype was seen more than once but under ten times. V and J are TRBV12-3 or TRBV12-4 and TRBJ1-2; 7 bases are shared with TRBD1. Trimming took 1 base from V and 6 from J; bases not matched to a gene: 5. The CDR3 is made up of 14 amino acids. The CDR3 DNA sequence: TGTGCCAGCAGTTTAGTGGACAGGTCTGATGGCTACACCTTC. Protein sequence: CASSLVDRSDGYTF.

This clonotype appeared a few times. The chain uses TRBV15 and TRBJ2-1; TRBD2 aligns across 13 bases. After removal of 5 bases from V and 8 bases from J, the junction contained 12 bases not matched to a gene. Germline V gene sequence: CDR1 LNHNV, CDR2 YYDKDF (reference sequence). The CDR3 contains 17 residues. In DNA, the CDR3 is TGTGCCACCAGCGGGGGACTAGCGGGGACGCTGGGGGATGAGCAGTTCTTC. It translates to CATSGGLAGTLGDEQFF. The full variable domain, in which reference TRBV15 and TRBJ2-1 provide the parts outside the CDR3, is DAMVIQNPRYQVTQFGKPVTLSCSQTLNHNVMYWYQQKSSQAPKLLFHYYDKDFNNEADTPDNFQSRRPNTSFCFLDIRSPGLGDTAMYLCATSGGLAGTLGDEQFFGPGTRLTVL.

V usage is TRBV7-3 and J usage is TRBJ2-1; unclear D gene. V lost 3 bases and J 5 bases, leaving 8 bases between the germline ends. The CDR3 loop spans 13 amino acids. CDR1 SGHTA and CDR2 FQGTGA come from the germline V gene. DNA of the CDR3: TGTGCCAGCAGCTTCCAATCGGACAATGAGCAGTTCTTC. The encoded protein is CASSFQSDNEQFF.

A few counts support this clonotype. DNA of the CDR3: TGTGCCAGCAACACGTTTAGGGACTTTACTAAAGAGCAGTACTTC. This sequence encodes CASNTFRDFTKEQYF. The chain carries TRBV7-3 and TRBJ2-4; D is possibly TRBD2 (6 bases). Looked up from germline, CDR1 is SGHTA and CDR2 is FQGTGA. CDR3 length: 15 amino acids. V was pared by 7 bases and J by 13 bases, with 26 bases between.

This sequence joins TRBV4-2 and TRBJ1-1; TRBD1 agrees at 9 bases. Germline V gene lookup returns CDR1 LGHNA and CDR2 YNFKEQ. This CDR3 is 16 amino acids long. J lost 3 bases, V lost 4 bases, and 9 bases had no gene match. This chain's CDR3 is CASSRQGGGMDTEAFF. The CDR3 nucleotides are TGTGCCAGCAGCCGACAGGGGGGGGGCATGGACACTGAAGCTTTCTTT.

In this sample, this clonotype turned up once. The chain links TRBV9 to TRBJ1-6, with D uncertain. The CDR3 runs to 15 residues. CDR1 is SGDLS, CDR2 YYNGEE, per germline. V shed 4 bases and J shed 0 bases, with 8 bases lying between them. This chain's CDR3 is CASSISGSYNSPLHF. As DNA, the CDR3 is TGTGCCAGCAGCATAAGTGGCTCCTATAATTCACCCCTCCACTTT.

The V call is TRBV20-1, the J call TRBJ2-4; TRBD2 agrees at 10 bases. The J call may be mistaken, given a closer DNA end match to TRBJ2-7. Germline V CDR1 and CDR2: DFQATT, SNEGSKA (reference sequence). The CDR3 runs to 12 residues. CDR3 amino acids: CSEKRGGYEQYF. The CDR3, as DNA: TGCAGTGAGAAGCGGGGGGGATACGAGCAGTACTTC.

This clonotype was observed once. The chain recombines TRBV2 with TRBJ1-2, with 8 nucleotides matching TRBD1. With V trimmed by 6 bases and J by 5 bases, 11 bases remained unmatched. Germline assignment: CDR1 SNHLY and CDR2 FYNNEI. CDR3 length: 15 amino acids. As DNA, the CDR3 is TGTGCCAGCAGGGACGCGACAGGGGAGCCTTATGGCTACACCTTC. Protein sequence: CASRDATGEPYGYTF.

CDR3 loop: CASSPTTLGNQPQHF. The CDR3 DNA reads as TGTGCCAGCAGTCCTACCACCCTGGGCAATCAGCCCCAGCATTTT. This chain uses TRBV27 with TRBJ1-5, with D uncertain. V was trimmed by 5 bases and J by 2 bases, leaving 13 bases between them. CDR3 size: 15 residues. CDR1 is MNHEY, CDR2 SMNVEV, per germline (reference sequence).

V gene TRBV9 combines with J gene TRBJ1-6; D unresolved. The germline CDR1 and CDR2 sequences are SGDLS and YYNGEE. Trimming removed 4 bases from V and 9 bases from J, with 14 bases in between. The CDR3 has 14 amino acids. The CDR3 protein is CASSQGRSGSPLHF. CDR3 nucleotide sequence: TGTGCCAGCAGCCAAGGACGGTCGGGTTCACCCCTCCACTTT.

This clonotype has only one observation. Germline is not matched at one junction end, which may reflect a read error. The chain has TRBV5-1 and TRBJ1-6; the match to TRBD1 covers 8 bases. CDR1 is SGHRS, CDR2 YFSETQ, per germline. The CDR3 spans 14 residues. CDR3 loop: CASSFGQGDSPPHF. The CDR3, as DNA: TGCGCCAGCAGCTTCGGACAGGGAGATTCACCCCCCCACTTT.

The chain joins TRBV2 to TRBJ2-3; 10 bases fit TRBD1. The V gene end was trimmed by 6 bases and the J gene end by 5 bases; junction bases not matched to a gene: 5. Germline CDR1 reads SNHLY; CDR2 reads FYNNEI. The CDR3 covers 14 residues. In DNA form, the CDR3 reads TGTGCCAGCAGACAGGGACAGGGGAAAGATACGCAGTATTTT. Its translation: CASRQGQGKDTQYF.

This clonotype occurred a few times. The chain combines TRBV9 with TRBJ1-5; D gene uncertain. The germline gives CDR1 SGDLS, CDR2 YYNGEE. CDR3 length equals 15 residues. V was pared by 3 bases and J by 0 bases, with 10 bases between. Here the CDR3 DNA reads TGTGCCAGCAGCGGGCTATGGGATAGCAATCAGCCCCAGCATTTT. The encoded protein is CASSGLWDSNQPQHF. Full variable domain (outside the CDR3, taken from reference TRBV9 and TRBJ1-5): DSGVTQTPKHLITATGQRVTLRCSPRSGDLSVYWYQQSLDQGLQFLIQYYNGEERAKGNILERFSAQQFPDLHSELNLSSLELGDSALYFCASSGLWDSNQPQHFGDGTRLSIL.